The next 21 T cell receptor beta chains were all read from a single sample in a study of T-cell memory formation after mild COVID-19. TCRdb reanalysed the 5' RACE reads using MiXCR and keeps one entry per CDR3 protein. The table shows about 150,000 distinct CDR3 sequences, with 14% occurring only once. The sequenced sample was PBMCs or a T cell subset sorted from them (not recorded which). These receptors were collected from an adult woman who had mild COVID-19 (a few samples of this study predate the infection). Cell type and time point are not known.

This sequence joins TRBV7-9 and TRBJ1-1; D gene unclear. The length of the CDR3 is 13 residues. Trimming took off 5 bases at V and 2 bases at J, with 9 bases between the two ends. The V gene's germline CDR1 is SEHNR and CDR2 FQNEAQ (reference sequence). The CDR3 bases are TGTGCCAGCAGCGATTACAGAAACACTGAAGCTTTCTTT. It translates to CASSDYRNTEAFF.

This clonotype has only a few counts. The junction departs from germline at one end; a sequencing error may be responsible. The rearrangement uses TRBV20-1 and TRBJ2-1; 10 positions match TRBD2. CDR3 length equals 15 residues. The germline V gene encodes CDR1 DFQATT and CDR2 SNEGSKA (reference sequence). CDR3 DNA sequence: TGCAGTGCTGAATCGACTAGCGGGCCCTACAATGAGCATTTCTTC. Translating it yields CSAESTSGPYNEHFF.

This clonotype has at least ten counts. The chain links TRBV3-1 to TRBJ2-1, with 9 bases lining up with TRBD2. The CDR3 has 19 residues. Trimming took 2 bases from V and 2 from J; bases not matched to a gene: 13. Germline assignment: CDR1 LGHDT and CDR2 YNNKEL (reference sequence). CDR3 coding DNA: TGTGCCAGCAGCCAAACCCCCGGTGGCGGGAGGGCCGCCTACAATGAGCAGTTCTTC. This gives the protein CASSQTPGGGRAAYNEQFF.

There are many counts of this clonotype. The chain combines TRBV2 with TRBJ2-7; 10 positions agree with TRBD1. Germline trimming cut 2 bases from V and 0 bases from J; bases unmatched to any gene: 7. The germline V gene encodes CDR1 SNHLY and CDR2 FYNNEI. There are 17 residues in the CDR3. This chain's CDR3 is CASSEIPGQGNSYEQYF. DNA of the CDR3: TGTGCCAGCAGTGAAATTCCGGGACAGGGGAACTCCTACGAGCAGTACTTC.

This clonotype was detected a few times. The chain couples TRBV7-9 to TRBJ2-1; the D is unclear. Germline CDR1 and CDR2: SEHNR and FQNEAQ (reference sequence). V lost 5 bases to trimming and J lost 9 bases, with 8 bases between them. This CDR3 has 11 amino acids. CDR3 amino acids: CASSPLGEQFF. The CDR3 DNA reads TGTGCCAGCAGCCCCCTGGGTGAGCAGTTCTTC. Together with reference TRBV7-9 and TRBJ2-1, the CDR3 gives the full variable domain: DTGVSQNPRHKITKRGQNVTFRCDPISEHNRLYWYRQTLGQGPEFLTYFQNEAQLEKSRLLSDRFSAERPKGSFSTLEIQRTEQGDSAMYLCASSPLGEQFFGPGTRLTVL.

This clonotype was detected ten times or more. V gene TRBV4-2 combines with J gene TRBJ2-5, with a possible D match to TRBD2 (6 bases). The germline V gene encodes CDR1 LGHNA and CDR2 YNFKEQ. Between the trimmed V and J ends, which lost 1 base and 5 bases, there was a span of 17 bases. The CDR3 covers 16 residues. CDR3 sequence reads: CASSQGEVTSGETQYF. The CDR3 DNA reads TGTGCCAGCAGCCAAGGAGAGGTGACTAGTGGTGAGACCCAGTACTTC.

Worth noting for this clonotype: Since a much larger clone is just one base distant, this may be a read error. This CDR3 fails to terminate in the conserved phenylalanine or tryptophan, so it likely reflects a read error. The chain joins TRBV11-2 to TRBJ2-1; 11 bases are a match to TRBD2. The length of the CDR3 is 16 residues. CDR1 is SGHAT and CDR2 is FQNNGV in the germline V gene. J lost 1 base, V lost 3 bases, and 2 bases had no gene match. CDR3 loop: CASSFRLAGSYNEQFL. CDR3 nucleotide sequence: TGTGCCAGCAGCTTCAGACTAGCGGGGTCCTACAATGAGCAGTTCTTA.

The rearrangement links TRBV12-3 or TRBV12-4 to TRBJ2-1; 8 positions match TRBD1. Losses at the gene ends were 0 bases for V and 4 bases for J; bases not matched to a gene: 8. The CDR3 consists of 17 residues. In DNA, the CDR3 is TGTGCCAGCAGTTTAGCCGAGAGGGACAGGTATTACAATGAGCAGTTCTTC. Protein product: CASSLAERDRYYNEQFF.

The J gene is TRBJ2-2, the V gene TRBV10-3, with a tentative D call TRBD2 (5 bases). This CDR3 has 16 residues. Trimming took off 4 bases at V and 0 bases at J, with 12 bases between the two ends. Germline assignment: CDR1 ENHRY and CDR2 SYGVKD. CDR3 residues: CAISGRLASNTGELFF. CDR3 DNA: TGTGCCATCAGTGGCAGGCTAGCATCGAACACCGGGGAGCTGTTTTTT.

The chain uses TRBV30 and TRBJ2-1; D unclear. CDR1 is GTSNPN, CDR2 SVGIG, per germline (reference sequence). The CDR3 loop spans 11 amino acids. The CDR3 sequence is CAFGSYNEQFF. As DNA, the CDR3 is TGTGCTTTCGGTTCCTACAATGAGCAGTTCTTC. Based on the CDR3 plus reference TRBV30 and TRBJ2-1, the full variable domain is SQTIHQWPATLVQPVGSPLSLECTVEGTSNPNLYWYRQAAGRGLQLLFYSVGIGQISSEVPQNLSASRPQDRQFILSSKKLLLSDSGFYLCAFGSYNEQFFGPGTRLTVL.

This clonotype has just a few counts. The chain is built from TRBV11-3 and TRBJ2-1, with TRBD2 matching over 11 bases. The CDR3 has 15 residues. The ends lost 4 bases at V and 9 bases at J; junction bases unmatched: 8. The germline V gene has CDR1 SGHNT and CDR2 YENEEA. CDR3 DNA: TGTGCCAGCAGCTATCGGCTAGCGGGAGGACCTGAGCAGTTCTTC. This sequence encodes CASSYRLAGGPEQFF. Full variable domain (missing parts from reference TRBV11-3 and TRBJ2-1): EAGVVQSPRYKIIEKKQPVAFWCNPISGHNTLYWYLQNLGQGPELLIRYENEEAVDDSQLPKDRFSAERLKGVDSTLKIQPAELGDSAVYLCASSYRLAGGPEQFFGPGTRLTVL.

J is TRBJ2-7 and V is TRBV4-3; D might be TRBD2 (6 bases). V dropped 1 base and J dropped 0 bases, with 16 bases sitting between them. Germline CDR1 and CDR2: LGHNA and YSLEER. The CDR3 is 17 residues long. CDR3 protein: CASSQGVAGTSSYEQYF. The CDR3 coding sequence is TGCGCCAGCAGCCAAGGGGTTGCGGGAACGAGCTCCTACGAGCAGTACTTC.

A few counts support this clonotype. This rearrangement joins TRBV5-1 to TRBJ2-1; TRBD1 matches at 9 bases. V dropped 4 bases and J dropped 8; count of bases not matched to a gene: 7. This CDR3 spans 14 amino acids. Germline assignment: CDR1 SGHRS and CDR2 YFSETQ. This CDR3 reads CASSPTGTGHEQFF. The CDR3 DNA is TGCGCCAGCAGCCCCACCGGGACAGGGCATGAGCAGTTCTTC.

This clonotype was counted at least ten times. The V and J genes are TRBV29-1 and TRBJ2-7; D unresolved. CDR3 size: 13 residues. Trimming shortened V by 4 bases and J by 0 bases, and 10 bases separated the two germline ends. CDR1 and CDR2 from the germline V gene are SQVTM and ANQGSEA. The CDR3 region is CSVVQRLSYEQYF. The CDR3 DNA sequence: TGCAGCGTTGTTCAGCGCCTCTCCTACGAGCAGTACTTC.

This clonotype has just a few counts. The chain has TRBV28 and TRBJ2-2; no definite D call. The CDR3 totals 12 residues. V was cut by 7 bases and J by 1 base, with 4 bases left in between. Germline CDR1 MDHEN, CDR2 SYDVKM. In DNA form, the CDR3 reads TGTGCCAGCAAGGGGAACACCGGGGAGCTGTTTTTT. Protein: CASKGNTGELFF.

V gene TRBV10-3 combines with J gene TRBJ1-2, with 8 nucleotides matching TRBD1. CDR1 and CDR2 (germline): ENHRY, SYGVKD. This CDR3 contains 14 residues. After removal of 2 bases from V and 5 bases from J, the junction contained 4 bases not matched to a gene. For the CDR3, the DNA is TGTGCCATCAGTGAGATGCAGGGGGCATATGGCTACACCTTC. This sequence encodes CAISEMQGAYGYTF.

This clonotype was counted between two and nine times. The chain carries TRBV10-3 and TRBJ2-5; 11 bases align to TRBD2. V was clipped by 5 bases and J by 0 bases; unmatched bases: 2. This CDR3 comprises 15 residues. Germline CDR1 ENHRY, CDR2 SYGVKD. The CDR3 DNA reads as TGTGCCATCAGTCGGACTAGCGGGTACCAAGAGACCCAGTACTTC. Its translation is CAISRTSGYQETQYF.

The gene calls are TRBV12-3 or TRBV12-4 and TRBJ2-7, with 8 bases lining up with TRBD2. The CDR3 is 14 amino acids. V lost 8 bases and J lost 6; bases outside the gene matches: 12. The CDR3 nucleotides are TGTGCCAGCCTTCCTAGCGGGTTTTTCGGCGAGCAGTACTTC. Amino acids: CASLPSGFFGEQYF.

This clonotype showed up many times. The chain links TRBV12-3 or TRBV12-4 to TRBJ2-1, with 12 bases lining up with TRBD2. This CDR3 has 14 residues. V shed 5 bases, J shed 10 bases, and the junction held 6 bases outside the gene matches. CDR3 amino acids: CASSHGLAGLEQFF. CDR3 bases: TGTGCCAGCAGTCATGGACTAGCGGGGCTGGAGCAGTTCTTC.

The chain uses TRBV10-3 and TRBJ2-5; 7 bases fit TRBD1. The CDR3 length is 13 residues. V lost 4 bases and J lost 5; bases outside the gene matches: 4. Germline-derived CDR1 and CDR2 are ENHRY and SYGVKD. The DNA of the CDR3 is TGTGCCATCAGTGCGACACAGGGGGAGACCCAGTACTTC. Translating gives CAISATQGETQYF.

This chain links TRBV19 with TRBJ1-6; the D gene is possibly TRBD1 (5 bases). Germline V CDR1 and CDR2: LNHDA, SQIVND (reference sequence). V was trimmed by 5 bases and J by 12 bases, leaving 17 bases between them. This CDR3 spans 14 amino acids. CDR3 DNA: TGTGCCAGTAGTTCCCCTGGCCTTACAGGACCCCTCCACTTT. This sequence encodes CASSSPGLTGPLHF.